Listed below are T cell receptor beta chains from one sample, sequenced in a study of follicular helper T cells after annual influenza vaccination. Sequencing used immunoSEQ multiplex PCR; TCRdb keeps in-frame clones, though not all of them. This sample yields some 9,900 clones, of which approximately 80% are seen a single time; 0.77% belongs to the top ten. This specimen consisted of CXCR5- memory CD4+ T cells sorted from blood, obtained 7 days after influenza vaccination. These receptor sequences come from an adult who received the influenza vaccine. The CDR3 runs from the conserved cysteine through the conserved F or W. The D gene is left open where the match is weak. Rows may omit the clone size; those that give it use once, few, many or a size class.

j_call | d_call | clone_size | v_call | cdr3_aa | cdr3_nt
TRBJ2-3 | - | - | TRBV7-9 | CASSVRDLNTDTQYF | TGTGCCAGCAGCGTTCGGGACCTAAACACAGATACGCAGTATTTT
TRBJ1-2 | - | few | TRBV28 | CASTAGVGYTF | TGTGCCAGCACCGCAGGGGTTGGCTACACCTTC
TRBJ2-1 | TRBD1 | - | TRBV28 | CASSSYPGTGLYNEQFF | TGTGCCAGCAGTTCGTACCCCGGGACAGGACTTTACAATGAGCAGTTCTTC
TRBJ2-7 | TRBD2 | - | TRBV18 | CASSTGLAPYEQYF | TGTGCCAGCTCAACGGGACTAGCCCCCTACGAGCAGTACTTC
TRBJ1-2 | TRBD1 | - | TRBV25-1 | CASSETGAKWWYGYTF | TGTGCCAGCAGTGAGACAGGGGCCAAGTGGTGGTATGGCTACACCTTC
TRBJ2-5 | - | - | TRBV30 | CAWGGASPEETQYF | TGTGCCTGGGGGGGGGCTAGCCCGGAAGAGACCCAGTACTTC
TRBJ1-1 | - | - | TRBV7-2 | CASSLDAGFGAFF | TGTGCCAGCAGCTTAGACGCCGGATTCGGTGCTTTCTTT
TRBJ2-7 | - | - | TRBV6-5 | CASSYPPQNYEQYF | TGTGCCAGCAGTTACCCCCCCCAGAACTACGAGCAGTACTTC
TRBJ2-2 | - | few | TRBV6-6 | CASSRNGANTGELFF | TGTGCCAGCAGCAGAAATGGGGCCAACACCGGGGAGCTGTTTTTT
TRBJ2-1 | - | - | TRBV5-4 | CASSLNEQFF | TGTGCCAGCAGCTTGAATGAGCAGTTCTTC
TRBJ2-7 | TRBD1 | - | TRBV2 | CASSRTGTGNLPYEQYF | TGTGCCAGCAGTAGGACCGGGACAGGGAATCTCCCCTACGAGCAGTACTTC
TRBJ2-5 | - | few | TRBV27 | CASSLKGWGQETQYF | TGTGCCAGCAGTTTAAAAGGCTGGGGACAAGAGACCCAGTACTTC
TRBJ1-2 | TRBD1 | - | TRBV4-3 | CASSQDRGQGYTF | TGCGCCAGCAGCCAAGACAGGGGGCAAGGCTACACCTTC
TRBJ1-5 | TRBD1 | - | TRBV6-1 | CASRLVDRGNQPQHF | TGTGCCAGCAGACTCGTAGACAGGGGCAATCAGCCCCAGCATTTT
TRBJ1-2 | - | - | TRBV6-5 | CASRIQPNYGYTF | TGTGCCAGCAGGATACAGCCAAACTATGGCTACACCTTC
TRBJ2-7 | - | - | TRBV6-6 | CASSYSGRGAEYF | TGTGCCAGCAGTTACTCCGGCAGGGGGGCAGAGTACTTC
TRBJ2-7 | - | - | TRBV25-1 | CASSAETGKYYEQYF | TGTGCCAGCAGTGCCGAGACAGGAAAATACTACGAGCAGTACTTC
TRBJ1-5 | TRBD1 | - | TRBV19 | CASSAPGQGASNQPQHF | TGTGCCAGTAGTGCCCCGGGACAGGGGGCAAGCAATCAGCCCCAGCATTTT
TRBJ1-2 | - | - | TRBV9 | CASSGEAEVGGYTF | TGTGCCAGCAGCGGAGAAGCAGAGGTCGGTGGCTACACCTTC
TRBJ1-3 | TRBD1 | once | TRBV11-3 | CASLGVDRSGNTIYF | TGTGCCAGCTTGGGGGTGGACAGGAGTGGAAACACCATATATTTT
TRBJ2-1 | - | - | TRBV5-1 | CASSLGTGTHNEQFF | TGCGCCAGCAGCTTGGGTACAGGGACCCACAATGAGCAGTTCTTC
TRBJ1-2 | TRBD1 | - | TRBV20-1 | CSARQGAIHTF | TGCAGTGCTCGGCAGGGGGCGATCCACACCTTC
TRBJ1-1 | TRBD1 | - | TRBV10-2 | CASRPGGRNTEAFF | TGCGCCAGCCGGCCAGGGGGTCGGAACACTGAAGCTTTCTTT
TRBJ2-7 | TRBD1 | - | TRBV29-1 | CSGGGQGLNAQYF | TGTAGCGGTGGGGGACAGGGTCTGAACGCGCAGTACTTC
TRBJ2-1 | - | - | TRBV19 | CASRVDSSSYNEQFF | TGTGCCAGTAGGGTGGACTCCAGCTCCTACAATGAGCAGTTCTTC
TRBJ1-4 | - | - | TRBV5-5 | CASSPRYWGAGSTTNEKLFF | TGTGCCAGCAGCCCCCGCTACTGGGGGGCGGGCTCTACAACTAATGAAAAACTGTTTTTT
TRBJ1-1 | - | once | TRBV6-5 | CASSPWTGNTEAFF | TGTGCCAGCAGTCCCTGGACGGGGAACACTGAAGCTTTCTTT
TRBJ2-3 | TRBD2 | - | TRBV4-3 | CASSYSRRRGAGDTQYF | TGCGCCAGCAGCTATAGCCGTAGGCGGGGGGCTGGTGATACGCAGTATTTT
TRBJ1-1 | - | - | TRBV27 | CASIPQSGTEAFF | TGTGCCAGCATCCCTCAATCCGGCACTGAAGCTTTCTTT
TRBJ2-3 | TRBD2 | - | TRBV18 | CASSPALSGSDTQYF | TGTGCCAGCTCACCAGCTCTTAGCGGGTCAGATACGCAGTATTTT
TRBJ2-3 | TRBD2 | - | TRBV10-1 | CASSDTSGRTDTQYF | TGCGCCAGCAGCGATACTAGCGGGAGGACAGATACGCAGTATTTT
TRBJ2-7 | TRBD1 | - | TRBV10-3 | CAISRQGSYEQYF | TGTGCCATCAGTCGACAGGGCTCCTACGAGCAGTACTTC
TRBJ2-2 | - | - | TRBV7-8 | CASSIRDQNTGELFF | TGTGCCAGCAGCATTAGGGACCAAAACACCGGGGAGCTGTTTTTT
TRBJ2-5 | - | - | TRBV28 | CASGLREETQYF | TGTGCCAGCGGTCTCAGGGAAGAGACCCAGTACTTC
TRBJ2-1 | - | - | TRBV28 | CASSSPGNEQFF | TGTGCCAGCAGTTCACCAGGGAATGAGCAGTTCTTC
TRBJ1-2 | - | - | TRBV7-2 | CASSLGVRQGYGYTF | TGTGCCAGCAGCTTAGGGGTACGGCAAGGATATGGCTACACCTTC
TRBJ2-3 | TRBD1 | - | TRBV19 | CASSIQGAVDTQYF | TGTGCCAGTAGTATCCAGGGGGCGGTAGATACGCAGTATTTT
TRBJ2-7 | TRBD1 | - | TRBV7-6 | CASSLGGQGPYEQYF | TGTGCCAGCAGCTTAGGGGGACAGGGTCCCTACGAGCAGTACTTC
TRBJ2-6 | TRBD1 | - | TRBV4-1 | CASSRGQGPTGANVLTF | TGCGCCAGCAGCCGAGGACAGGGGCCCACCGGGGCCAACGTCCTGACTTTC
TRBJ2-3 | TRBD2 | - | TRBV2 | CASSETSWGDTQYF | TGTGCCAGCAGTGAGACTAGCTGGGGAGATACGCAGTATTTT
TRBJ2-7 | TRBD2 | - | TRBV9 | CASSVRSGGPNYEQYF | TGTGCCAGCAGCGTACGTAGCGGGGGCCCGAATTACGAGCAGTACTTC
TRBJ2-5 | TRBD1 | - | TRBV25-1 | CASSESGGKKTQYF | TGTGCCAGCAGTGAATCAGGGGGCAAGAAGACCCAGTACTTC
TRBJ2-7 | - | few | TRBV5-1 | CASSLPPATRGTYEQYF | TGCGCCAGCAGCTTACCACCTGCCACGAGGGGGACCTACGAGCAGTACTTC
TRBJ1-5 | - | few | TRBV30 | CAWSSLGGNQPQHF | TGTGCCTGGAGTTCCCTGGGGGGGAATCAGCCCCAGCATTTT
TRBJ2-7 | TRBD2 | - | TRBV28 | CASSSPSGGISYEQYF | TGTGCCAGCAGTTCCCCCAGCGGGGGGATTTCCTACGAGCAGTACTTC
TRBJ1-2 | - | - | TRBV28 | CASSYNRGAYGYTF | TGTGCCAGCAGTTATAATAGGGGCGCCTATGGCTACACCTTC
TRBJ2-3 | TRBD1 | - | TRBV2 | CASSEHWPGQRTSTDTQYF | TGTGCCAGCAGTGAGCATTGGCCGGGACAGAGAACTAGCACAGATACGCAGTATTTT
TRBJ1-1 | - | - | TRBV21-1 | CTIRTEAFF | TGCACAATTCGCACTGAAGCTTTCTTT
TRBJ2-1 | - | - | TRBV7-2 | CASSPMGLSYNEQFF | TGTGCCAGCAGCCCCATGGGACTTTCTTACAATGAGCAGTTCTTC